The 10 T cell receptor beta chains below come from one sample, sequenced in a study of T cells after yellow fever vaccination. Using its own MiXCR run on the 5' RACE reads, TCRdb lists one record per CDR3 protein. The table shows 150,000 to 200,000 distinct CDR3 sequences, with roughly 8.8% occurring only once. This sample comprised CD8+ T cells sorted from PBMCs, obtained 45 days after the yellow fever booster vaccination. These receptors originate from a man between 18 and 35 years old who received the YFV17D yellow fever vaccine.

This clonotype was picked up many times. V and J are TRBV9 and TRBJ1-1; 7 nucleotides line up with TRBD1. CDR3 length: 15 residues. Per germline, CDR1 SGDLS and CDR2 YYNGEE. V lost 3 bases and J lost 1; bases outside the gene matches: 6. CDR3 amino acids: CASSERDSQNTEAFF. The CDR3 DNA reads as TGTGCCAGCAGCGAAAGGGACAGCCAGAACACTGAAGCTTTCTTT.

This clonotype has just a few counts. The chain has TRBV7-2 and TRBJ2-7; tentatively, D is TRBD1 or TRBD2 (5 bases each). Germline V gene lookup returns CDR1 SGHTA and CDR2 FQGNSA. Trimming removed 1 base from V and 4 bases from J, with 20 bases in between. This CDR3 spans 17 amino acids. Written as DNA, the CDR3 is TGTGCCAGCAGCTTAGGCCCAGGGCCCGAGGGGTCTTACGAGCAGTACTTC. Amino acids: CASSLGPGPEGSYEQYF.

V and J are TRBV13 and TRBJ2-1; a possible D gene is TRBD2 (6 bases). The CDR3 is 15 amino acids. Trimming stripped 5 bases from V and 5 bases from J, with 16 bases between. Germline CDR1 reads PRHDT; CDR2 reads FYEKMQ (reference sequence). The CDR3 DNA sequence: TGTGCCAGCAGCGGCCGGGGTGCGGGGAACAATGAGCAGTTCTTC. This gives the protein CASSGRGAGNNEQFF.

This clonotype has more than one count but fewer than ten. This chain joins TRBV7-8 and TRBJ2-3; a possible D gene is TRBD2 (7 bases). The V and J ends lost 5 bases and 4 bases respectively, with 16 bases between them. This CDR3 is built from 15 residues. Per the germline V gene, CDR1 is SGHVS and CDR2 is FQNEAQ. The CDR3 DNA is TGTGCCAGCAGCCCCCGGGGGGCCGGTGCAGATACGCAGTATTTT. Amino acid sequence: CASSPRGAGADTQYF. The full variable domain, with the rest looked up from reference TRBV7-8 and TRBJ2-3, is GAGVSQSPRYKVAKRGQDVALRCDPISGHVSLFWYQQALGQGPEFLTYFQNEAQLDKSGLPSDRFFAERPEGSVSTLKIQRTQQEDSAVYLCASSPRGAGADTQYFGPGTRLTVL.

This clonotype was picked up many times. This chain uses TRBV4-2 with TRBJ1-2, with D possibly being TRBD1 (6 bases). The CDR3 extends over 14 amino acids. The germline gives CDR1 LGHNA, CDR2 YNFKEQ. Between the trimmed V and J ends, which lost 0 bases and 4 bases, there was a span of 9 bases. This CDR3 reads CASSQEGTSYGYTF. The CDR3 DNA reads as TGTGCCAGCAGCCAAGAGGGGACATCCTATGGCTACACCTTC.

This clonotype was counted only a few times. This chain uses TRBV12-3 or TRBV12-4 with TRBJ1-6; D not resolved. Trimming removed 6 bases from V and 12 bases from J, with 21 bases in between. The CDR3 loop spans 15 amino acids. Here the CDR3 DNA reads TGTGCCAGCAGCCGGCGCAGGTCGCTAATTCAACCCCTCCACTTT. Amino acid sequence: CASSRRRSLIQPLHF.

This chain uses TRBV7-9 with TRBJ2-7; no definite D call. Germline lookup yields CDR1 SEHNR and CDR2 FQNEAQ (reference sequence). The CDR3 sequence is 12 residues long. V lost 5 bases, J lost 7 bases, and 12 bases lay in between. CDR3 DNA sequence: TGTGCCAGCAGCACCCGACCTTGGGAGCAGTACTTC. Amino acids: CASSTRPWEQYF.

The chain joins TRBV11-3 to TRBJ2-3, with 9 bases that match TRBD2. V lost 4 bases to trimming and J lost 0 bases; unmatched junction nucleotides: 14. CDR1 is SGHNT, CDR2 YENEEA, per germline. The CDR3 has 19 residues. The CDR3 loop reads CASSSTDPSGVSSTDTQYF. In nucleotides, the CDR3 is TGTGCCAGCAGCTCGACTGACCCTAGCGGGGTTTCTAGCACAGATACGCAGTATTTT.

The CDR3: CASSLRPSGGAETQYF. CDR3 in DNA: TGTGCCAGCAGTTTGAGGCCCAGCGGGGGGGCGGAGACCCAGTACTTC. The V call is TRBV27, the J call TRBJ2-5; 10 bases are a match to TRBD2. Germline V CDR1 and CDR2: MNHEY, SMNVEV (reference sequence). CDR3 size: 16 residues. V was clipped by 3 bases and J by 5 bases; unmatched bases: 9.

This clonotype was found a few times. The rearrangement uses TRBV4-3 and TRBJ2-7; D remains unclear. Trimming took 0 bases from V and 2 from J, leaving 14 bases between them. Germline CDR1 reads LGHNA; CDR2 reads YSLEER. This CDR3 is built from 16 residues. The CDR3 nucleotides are TGCGCCAGCAGCCAAGATCCGGCCTCCGGCCCCTACGAGCAGTACTTC. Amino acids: CASSQDPASGPYEQYF.